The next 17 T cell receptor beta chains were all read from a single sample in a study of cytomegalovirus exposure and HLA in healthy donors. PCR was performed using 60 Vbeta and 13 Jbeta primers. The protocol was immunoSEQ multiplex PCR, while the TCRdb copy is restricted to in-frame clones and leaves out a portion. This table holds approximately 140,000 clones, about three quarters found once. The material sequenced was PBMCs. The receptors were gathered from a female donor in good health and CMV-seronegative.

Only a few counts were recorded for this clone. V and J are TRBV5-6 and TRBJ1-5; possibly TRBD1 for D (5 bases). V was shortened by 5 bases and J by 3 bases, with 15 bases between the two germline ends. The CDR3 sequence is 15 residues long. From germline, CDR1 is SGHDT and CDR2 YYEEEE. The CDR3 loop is CASSSGRGFNQPQHF. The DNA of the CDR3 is TGTGCCAGCAGTTCCGGCCGGGGGTTCAATCAGCCCCAGCATTTT.

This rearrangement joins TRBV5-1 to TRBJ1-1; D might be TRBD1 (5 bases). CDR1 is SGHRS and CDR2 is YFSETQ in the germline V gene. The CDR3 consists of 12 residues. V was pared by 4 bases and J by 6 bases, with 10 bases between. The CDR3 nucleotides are TGCGCCAGCAGCCTAGGGGTGGCTGAAGCTTTCTTT. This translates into CASSLGVAEAFF.

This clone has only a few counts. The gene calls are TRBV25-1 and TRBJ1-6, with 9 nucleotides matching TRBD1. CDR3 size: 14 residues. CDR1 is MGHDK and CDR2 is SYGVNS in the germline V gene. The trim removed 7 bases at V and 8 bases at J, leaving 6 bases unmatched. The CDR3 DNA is TGTGCCAGCACCTTAGGGGACAGGGATTCACCCCTCCACTTT. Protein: CASTLGDRDSPLHF.

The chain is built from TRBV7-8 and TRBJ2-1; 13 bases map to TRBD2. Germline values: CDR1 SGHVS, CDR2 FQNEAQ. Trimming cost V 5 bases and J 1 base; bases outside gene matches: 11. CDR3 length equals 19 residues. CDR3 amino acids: CASSPIRGTSGTSYNEQFF. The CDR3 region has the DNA TGTGCCAGCAGCCCAATACGCGGGACTAGCGGGACTTCCTACAATGAGCAGTTCTTC.

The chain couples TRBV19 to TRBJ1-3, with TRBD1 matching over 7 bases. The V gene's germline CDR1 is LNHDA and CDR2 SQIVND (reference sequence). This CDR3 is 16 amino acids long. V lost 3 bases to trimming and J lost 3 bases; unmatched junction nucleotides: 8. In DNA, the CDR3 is TGTGCCAGTAGTATCCACAGGGGAATGGATGGAAACACCATATATTTT. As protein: CASSIHRGMDGNTIYF.

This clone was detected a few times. CDR3 DNA sequence: TGTGCCACCCAGGGCCAGGCGAACACCGGGGAGCTGTTTTTT. Translating gives CATQGQANTGELFF. The chain links TRBV25-1 to TRBJ2-2, with D perhaps matching TRBD1 (5 bases). Trimming left V 10 bases short and J 0 bases short, with 12 bases between. The CDR3 sequence is 14 residues long. Per germline, CDR1 MGHDK and CDR2 SYGVNS.

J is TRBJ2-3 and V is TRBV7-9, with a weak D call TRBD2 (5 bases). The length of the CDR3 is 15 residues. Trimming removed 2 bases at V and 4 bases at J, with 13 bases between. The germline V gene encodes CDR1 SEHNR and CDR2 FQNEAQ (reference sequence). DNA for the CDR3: TGTGCCAGCAGCTTATCGAGCGGTACGCCAGATACGCAGTATTTT. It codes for CASSLSSGTPDTQYF.

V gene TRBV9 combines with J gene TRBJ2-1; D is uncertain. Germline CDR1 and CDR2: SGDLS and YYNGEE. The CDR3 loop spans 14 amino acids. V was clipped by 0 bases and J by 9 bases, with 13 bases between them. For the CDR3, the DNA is TGTGCCAGCAGCGTAGTGGCCAGCGATTTTGAGCAGTTCTTC. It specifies CASSVVASDFEQFF.

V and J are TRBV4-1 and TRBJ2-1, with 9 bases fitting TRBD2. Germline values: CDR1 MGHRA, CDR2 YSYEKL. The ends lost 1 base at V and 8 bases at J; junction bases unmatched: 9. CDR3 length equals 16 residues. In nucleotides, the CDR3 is TGCGCCAGCAGCCAAGCGGGGGGACTAGCCCACGATGAGCAGTTCTTC. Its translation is CASSQAGGLAHDEQFF.

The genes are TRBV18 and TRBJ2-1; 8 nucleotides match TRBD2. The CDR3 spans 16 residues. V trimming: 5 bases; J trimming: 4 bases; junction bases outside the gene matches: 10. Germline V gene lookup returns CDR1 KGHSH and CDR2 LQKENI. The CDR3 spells CASSTDVLAGYNEQFF. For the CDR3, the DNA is TGTGCCAGCTCAACCGACGTCTTAGCGGGGTACAATGAGCAGTTCTTC. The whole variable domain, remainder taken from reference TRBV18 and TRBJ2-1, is NAGVMQNPRHLVRRRGQEARLRCSPMKGHSHVYWYRQLPEEGLKFMVYLQKENIIDESGMPKERFSAEFPKEGPSILRIQQVVRGDSAAYFCASSTDVLAGYNEQFFGPGTRLTVL.

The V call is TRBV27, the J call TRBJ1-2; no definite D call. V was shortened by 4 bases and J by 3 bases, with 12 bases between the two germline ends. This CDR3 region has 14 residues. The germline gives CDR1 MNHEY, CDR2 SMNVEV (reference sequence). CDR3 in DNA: TGTGCCAGCAGTTCCCTCCGGGGAGACTATGGCTACACCTTC. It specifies CASSSLRGDYGYTF.

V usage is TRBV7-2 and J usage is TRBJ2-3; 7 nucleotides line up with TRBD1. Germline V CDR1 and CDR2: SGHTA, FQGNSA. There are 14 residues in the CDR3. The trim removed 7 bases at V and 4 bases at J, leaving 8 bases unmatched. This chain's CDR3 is CASTKEGAADTQYF. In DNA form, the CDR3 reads TGTGCCAGCACCAAAGAGGGGGCCGCAGATACGCAGTATTTT. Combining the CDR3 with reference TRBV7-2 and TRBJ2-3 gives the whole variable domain GAGVSQSPSNKVTEKGKDVELRCDPISGHTALYWYRQSLGQGLEFLIYFQGNSAPDKSGLPSDRFSAERTGGSVSTLTIQRTQQEDSAVYLCASTKEGAADTQYFGPGTRLTVL.

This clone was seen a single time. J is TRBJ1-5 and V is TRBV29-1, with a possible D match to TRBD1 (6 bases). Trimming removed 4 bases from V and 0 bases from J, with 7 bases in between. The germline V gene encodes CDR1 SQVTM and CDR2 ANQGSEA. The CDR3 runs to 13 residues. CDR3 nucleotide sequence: TGCAGCGTTGGGACAGATAGCAATCAGCCCCAGCATTTT. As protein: CSVGTDSNQPQHF.

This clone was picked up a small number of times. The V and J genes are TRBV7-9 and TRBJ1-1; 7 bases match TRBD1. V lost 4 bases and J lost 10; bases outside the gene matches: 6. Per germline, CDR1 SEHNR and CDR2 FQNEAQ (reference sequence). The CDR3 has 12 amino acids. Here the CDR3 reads CASSSTSGGAFF. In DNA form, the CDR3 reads TGTGCCAGCAGCTCTACATCAGGGGGAGCTTTCTTT.

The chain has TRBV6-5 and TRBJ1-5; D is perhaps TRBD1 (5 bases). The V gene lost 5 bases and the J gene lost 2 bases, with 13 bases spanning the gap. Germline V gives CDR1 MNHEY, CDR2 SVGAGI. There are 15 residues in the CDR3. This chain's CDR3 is CASSPKGGGNQPQHF. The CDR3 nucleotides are TGTGCCAGCAGTCCTAAAGGAGGGGGCAATCAGCCCCAGCATTTT.

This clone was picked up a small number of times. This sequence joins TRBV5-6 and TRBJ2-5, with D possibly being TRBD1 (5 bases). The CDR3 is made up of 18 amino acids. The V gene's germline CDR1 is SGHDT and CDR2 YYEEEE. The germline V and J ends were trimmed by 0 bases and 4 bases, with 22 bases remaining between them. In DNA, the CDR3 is TGTGCCAGCAGCTTGGGCCTCCTCCTCAGGGAAGTTCGAGAGACCCAGTACTTC. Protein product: CASSLGLLLREVRETQYF.

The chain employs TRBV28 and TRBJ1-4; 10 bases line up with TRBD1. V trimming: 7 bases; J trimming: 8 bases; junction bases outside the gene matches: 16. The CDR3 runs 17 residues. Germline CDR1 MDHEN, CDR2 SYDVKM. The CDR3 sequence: CASNNRDRGFSGEKLFF. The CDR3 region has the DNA TGTGCCAGCAACAACCGGGACAGGGGCTTTTCGGGGGAAAAACTGTTTTTT.